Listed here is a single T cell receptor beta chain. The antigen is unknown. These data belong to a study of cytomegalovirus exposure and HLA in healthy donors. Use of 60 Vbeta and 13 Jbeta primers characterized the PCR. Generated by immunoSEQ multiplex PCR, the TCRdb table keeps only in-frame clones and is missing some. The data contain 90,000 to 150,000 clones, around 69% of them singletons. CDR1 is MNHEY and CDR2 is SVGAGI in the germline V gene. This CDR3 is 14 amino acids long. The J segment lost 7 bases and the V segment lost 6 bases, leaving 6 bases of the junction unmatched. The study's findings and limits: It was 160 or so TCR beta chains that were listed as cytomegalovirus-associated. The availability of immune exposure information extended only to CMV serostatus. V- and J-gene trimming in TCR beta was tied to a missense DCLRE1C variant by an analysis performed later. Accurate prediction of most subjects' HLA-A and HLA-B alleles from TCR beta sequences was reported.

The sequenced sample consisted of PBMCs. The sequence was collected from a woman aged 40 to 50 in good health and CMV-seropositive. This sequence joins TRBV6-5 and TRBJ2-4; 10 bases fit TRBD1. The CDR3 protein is CASRLRQGANIQYF. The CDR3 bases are TGTGCCAGCAGGCTAAGACAGGGGGCGAACATTCAGTACTTC.